This T cell receptor (beta chain) was sequenced for a study of T-cell memory formation after mild COVID-19 (dated by TCRdb to the early 2020s). At the level of the whole study: Most TCR sequence clusters were specific to one of the two donors. Two young, previously healthy adult volunteers made up the cohort, one male and one female. In two donors, T-cell clones that expanded and contracted after mild COVID-19 were followed by sequencing TCRalpha and TCRbeta repertoires longitudinally.

On this clonotype: Its binding antigen is unknown. Base quality data are lacking; no much larger clone is found one base away.

TCRdb shows the sequencer as Illumina NovaSeq 6000. TCRalpha and TCRbeta cDNA libraries were constructed by 5'RACE with constant-segment primers, with sample barcodes and unique molecular identifiers being introduced. Trizol reagent was used to extract RNA from every sample. Library amplification was performed in two PCR steps, and a second sample barcode and Illumina TruSeq adapters were introduced in the second step. The libraries were sequenced on an Illumina NovaSeq using 2 x 150 bp paired-end reads. On the study's bioinformatics: Demultiplexing of reads and collapsing into UMI-guided consensus sequences were performed with migec v1.2.7. With mixcr v2.1.11, UMI consensuses were aligned to TRA and TRB V and J templates and assembled into clonotypes. A clonotype was counted as expanded or contracted only if both edgeR and NoisET called the change significant, with noise models trained on biological replicates. For edgeR calls, a false discovery rate-adjusted p below 0.01 and a log2 fold-change threshold of 1 were applied. As an exploratory analysis of dynamics, PCA with hierarchical clustering was applied to max-normalized trajectories of the 1000 most abundant clonotypes. Each responding clone was given a CD4 or CD8 phenotype based on the CD4+ and CD8+ repertoires, which had been sequenced separately. TCRdb redid the processing of the public reads, applying fastp at Q25 and MiXCR, and retained in-frame beta chains. Each entry is one CDR3 protein sequence, shown with its most common DNA and genes. TCRdb, not the authors, supplied the V and J calls. Recorded for this sample are about 360,000 distinct CDR3 sequences; roughly an eighth of them occurred a single time. The ten most abundant clones make up approximately 20% of the sample.

Trimming leaves V shorter by 5 bases and J shorter by 3 bases, with the junction holding 9 bases beyond the gene matches. CDR1 SGHTA and CDR2 FQGNSA were looked up in the germline V gene. The CDR3 covers 15 residues, taking in both the cysteine and the phenylalanine. Only the CDR3 part of the read is kept: 45 bases, read in frame from the first base. What the research found in general, with its limitations: Only a couple of mild cases were covered by the study, and larger cohorts that include severe cases with pre-infection samples were considered necessary. Clones contracting from day 15 to 85 had balanced CD4/CD8 phenotypes, while a second wave expanding from day 15 to 37 was biased towards CD4+. Whether the second-wave clones peaking on day 37 were SARS-CoV-2 specific was not confirmed. Contracting CD4+ clones were located mainly in the CM and EM memory subsets, whereas CD8+ clones were found to be enriched in EMRA. Some responding clones were found in pre-infection memory, which suggests that pre-existing cross-reactive memory T cells took part in the SARS-CoV-2 response.

Ficoll-Paque density gradient centrifugation was the method used to isolate PBMCs. The clonotype comes from a man between 18 and 35 years old who had mild COVID-19 (a few samples of this study predate the infection). The sample titles of this study are shuffled in the database, so cell type and time point are left out; the donor was told from shared clones. The sample was PBMCs or a T cell subset sorted from them (not recorded which). The chain links TRBV7-2 with TRBJ2-7; TRBD2 lines up with 8 middle nucleotides. The CDR3: CASSPQRGSYYEQYF. The nucleotide sequence reads as follows: TGTGCCAGCAGCCCTCAGCGGGGGAGCTACTACGAGCAGTACTTC.